The entry below describes one TCR beta chain. Antigen unknown. The sample is drawn from a study of cytomegalovirus exposure and HLA in healthy donors. Whole-study results and caveats: 150 to 200 TCR beta chains were listed as cytomegalovirus-associated. Reported results showed that the classifier diagnosed cytomegalovirus status with high specificity and sensitivity.

CDR1 and CDR2 (germline): SGHNT, YYREEE (reference sequence). This CDR3 contains 14 residues. Trimming stripped 2 bases from V and 5 bases from J, with 13 bases between. The method was immunoSEQ multiplex PCR; TCRdb's version includes in-frame clones alone and lacks a portion of them. Among about 250,000 clones, approximately 84% were seen once, and the ten largest hold 12%. Sequenced input: PBMCs. The V and J genes are TRBV5-4 and TRBJ2-5, with a tentative D call TRBD1 (5 bases). The TCR was taken from a man younger than 35 in good health and CMV-seropositive. CDR3 coding DNA: TGTGCCAGCAGCTTAGGGCAGTCAGGGGAGACCCAGTACTTC. Encoded protein: CASSLGQSGETQYF.